A single T cell receptor beta chain is shown here with its context. Its target is unknown. Germline V gene sequence: CDR1 MNHNS, CDR2 SASEGT. CDR3 size: 13 residues. The ends were cut back, 2 bases at V and 15 bases at J, with 16 bases in the middle. The record originates from a study of identical twins. Findings and limits, study-wide: Alpha sequences that were out-of-frame and twin-shared showed an excess of low generation probability.

Using its own MiXCR run on the 5' RACE reads, TCRdb lists one record per CDR3 protein. The sample gives approximately 700,000 distinct CDR3 sequences, around 6% of which show up once; approximately 1.6% is in the top ten. This TCR was sampled from a young man in good health. This chain joins TRBV6-1 and TRBJ2-2; no clear D gene. The sample comprised naive T cells sorted from blood. The CDR3 DNA follows: TGTGCCAGCAGTGAATCTTTTAGGGCGGTGATGTTTTTT. Translating gives CASSESFRAVMFF.